The text below deals with one T cell receptor (beta chain). A much bigger clone sits one base away, suggesting this may be a read error. This sample is drawn from a study of regulatory T cells in long-lasting Graves disease. As for the study in general: Over 5 years on antithyroid drugs plus positive TSH receptor antibodies marked Graves' disease as persistent.

Time point denoted: persistent/refractory GD, antithyroid drugs over 5 years with positive TRAb. RNA extracted from PBMCs served as the sequencing template. The CDR3 is 13 residues long. Germline V lookup: CDR1 SGHAT, CDR2 FQDESV (reference sequence). In building TCR beta libraries, iRepertoire HTBI primers were used together with Arm-PCR of CDR3 regions. Each CDR3 protein gets one entry after TCRdb re-called the multiplex PCR reads with MiXCR. The repertoire consists of about half a million distinct CDR3 sequences, with roughly 23% occurring once and the leading ten covering over 10%. This chain links TRBV11-1 with TRBJ2-4; D gene unclear. This receptor was obtained from a female donor with Graves disease. The sequencing used peripheral blood mononuclear cells (PBMCs), collected when the disease was refractory, from a patient treated with antithyroid drugs. The CDR3 protein is CASSSVTGHIRYF. The CDR3 DNA reads as TGTGCCAGCAGCTCGGTGACCGGGCACATTCGGTACTTC.